The clone carrying this T cell receptor beta chain was seen repeatedly, ten times or more. The sample originates from a study of blood T cells in healthy people across ages. About the study: T cells yielded about one barcoded beta molecule per two cells through template switching.

Then a second PCR, running roughly 7 to 11 cycles, was carried out with a sample-barcoded 5' primer and a J-beta primer mix. Using its own MiXCR run on the 5' RACE reads, TCRdb lists one record per CDR3 protein. The data show roughly 680,000 distinct CDR3 sequences, 49% seen once. This clonotype was sampled from an older woman in good health. Sequencing was done on a sample of blood.

The CDR3 DNA follows: TGCGCCAGCAGCTTGTCGGACGGCTACGAGCAGTACTTC. It translates to CASSLSDGYEQYF. The rearrangement links TRBV5-1 to TRBJ2-7; unclear D gene. The CDR3 length is 13 residues. V lost 1 base and J lost 3, with 8 bases in between. Germline lookup yields CDR1 SGHRS and CDR2 YFSETQ.